This T cell receptor (beta chain) appears in the sequencing data of a study of CD8 T cells in ankylosing spondylitis. Study-wide results and caveats: One TCR beta motif, made up of about 8 highly homologous variants, appeared characteristic of ankylosing spondylitis blood. From matched ankylosing spondylitis synovial fluid, disease-linked clones were reportedly recovered at significantly enriched levels.

In germline, CDR1 is MNHEY, CDR2 SMNVEV (reference sequence). Between the trimmed V and J ends, which lost 4 bases and 0 bases, there was a span of 15 bases. This CDR3 comprises 16 residues. This clonotype has a count of ten or more. What it recognizes is unknown. TCRdb itself ran the 5' RACE reads through MiXCR, one entry per CDR3 protein. This table holds about 510,000 distinct CDR3 sequences, approximately 5% found once. Input material: blood, either unsorted or a sorted T cell fraction (not recorded which). This chain links TRBV27 with TRBJ1-1; D is possibly TRBD1 (6 bases). This TCR derives from a male donor with ankylosing spondylitis. Written as DNA, the CDR3 is TGTGCCAGCAGTTGGGACACAGGGAGTTTGAACACTGAAGCTTTCTTT. Protein sequence: CASSWDTGSLNTEAFF.